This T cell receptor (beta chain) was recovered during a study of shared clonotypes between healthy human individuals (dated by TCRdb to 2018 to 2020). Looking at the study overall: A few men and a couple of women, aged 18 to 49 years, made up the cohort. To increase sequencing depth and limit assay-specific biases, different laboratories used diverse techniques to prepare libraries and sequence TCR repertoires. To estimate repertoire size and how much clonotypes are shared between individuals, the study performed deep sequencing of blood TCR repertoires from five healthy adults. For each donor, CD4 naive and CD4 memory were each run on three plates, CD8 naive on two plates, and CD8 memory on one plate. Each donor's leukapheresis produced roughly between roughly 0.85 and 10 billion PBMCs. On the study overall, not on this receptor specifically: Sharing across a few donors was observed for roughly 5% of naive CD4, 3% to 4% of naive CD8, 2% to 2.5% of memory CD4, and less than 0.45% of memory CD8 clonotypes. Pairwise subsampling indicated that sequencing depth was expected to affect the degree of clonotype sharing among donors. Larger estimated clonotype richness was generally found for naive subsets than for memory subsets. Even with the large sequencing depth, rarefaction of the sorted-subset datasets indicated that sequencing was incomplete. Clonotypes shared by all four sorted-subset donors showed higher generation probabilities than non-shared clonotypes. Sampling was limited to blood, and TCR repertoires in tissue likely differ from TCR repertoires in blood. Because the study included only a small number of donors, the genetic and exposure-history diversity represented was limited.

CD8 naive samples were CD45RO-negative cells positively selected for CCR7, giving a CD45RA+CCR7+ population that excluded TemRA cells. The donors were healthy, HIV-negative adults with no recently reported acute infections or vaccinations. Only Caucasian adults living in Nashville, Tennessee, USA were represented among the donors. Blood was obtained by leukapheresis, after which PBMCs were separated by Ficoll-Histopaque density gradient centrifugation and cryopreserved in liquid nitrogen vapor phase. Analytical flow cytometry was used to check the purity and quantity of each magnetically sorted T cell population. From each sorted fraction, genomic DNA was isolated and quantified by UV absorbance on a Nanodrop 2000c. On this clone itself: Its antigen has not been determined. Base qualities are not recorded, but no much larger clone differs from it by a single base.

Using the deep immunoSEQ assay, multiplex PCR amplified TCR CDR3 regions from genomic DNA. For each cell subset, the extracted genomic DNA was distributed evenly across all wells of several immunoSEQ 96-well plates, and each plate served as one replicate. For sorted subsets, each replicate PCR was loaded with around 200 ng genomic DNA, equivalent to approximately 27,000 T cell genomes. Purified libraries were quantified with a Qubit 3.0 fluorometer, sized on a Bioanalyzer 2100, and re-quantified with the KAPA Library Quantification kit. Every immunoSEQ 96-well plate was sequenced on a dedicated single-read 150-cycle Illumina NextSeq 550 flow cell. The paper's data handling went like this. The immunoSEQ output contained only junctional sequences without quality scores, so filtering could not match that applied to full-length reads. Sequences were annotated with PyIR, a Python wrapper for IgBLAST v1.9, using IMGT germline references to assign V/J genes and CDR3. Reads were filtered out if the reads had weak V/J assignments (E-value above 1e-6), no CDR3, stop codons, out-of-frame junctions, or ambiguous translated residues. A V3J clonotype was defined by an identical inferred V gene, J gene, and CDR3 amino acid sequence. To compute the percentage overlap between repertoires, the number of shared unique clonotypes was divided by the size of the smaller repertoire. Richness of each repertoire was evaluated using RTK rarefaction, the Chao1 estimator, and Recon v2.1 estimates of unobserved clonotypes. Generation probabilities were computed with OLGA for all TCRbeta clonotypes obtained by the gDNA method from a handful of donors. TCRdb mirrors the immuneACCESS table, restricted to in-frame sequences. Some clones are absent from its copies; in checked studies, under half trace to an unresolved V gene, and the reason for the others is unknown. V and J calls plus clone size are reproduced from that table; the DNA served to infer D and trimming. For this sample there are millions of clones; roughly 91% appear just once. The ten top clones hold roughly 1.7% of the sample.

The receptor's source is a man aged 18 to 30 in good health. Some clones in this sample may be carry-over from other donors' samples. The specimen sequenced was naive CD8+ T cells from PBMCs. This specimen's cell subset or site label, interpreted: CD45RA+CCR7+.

Read as DNA, the sequence is TGTGCCAGCAGCGTAGAGGACAGGGTGAACACTGAAGCTTTCTTT. This yields the protein CASSVEDRVNTEAFF. The sequence links TRBV9 to TRBJ1-1, and TRBD1 matches 8 of the central bases. Germline trimming amounts to 0 bases on V and 0 bases on J, with 1 as the count of junction bases outside the gene matches. Taken from the germline V gene, the CDR1 and CDR2 loops are SGDLS and YYNGEE. The cysteine opens and the phenylalanine closes a CDR3 of 15 amino acids. The CDR3 DNA has 45 bases and is translated from base 1.